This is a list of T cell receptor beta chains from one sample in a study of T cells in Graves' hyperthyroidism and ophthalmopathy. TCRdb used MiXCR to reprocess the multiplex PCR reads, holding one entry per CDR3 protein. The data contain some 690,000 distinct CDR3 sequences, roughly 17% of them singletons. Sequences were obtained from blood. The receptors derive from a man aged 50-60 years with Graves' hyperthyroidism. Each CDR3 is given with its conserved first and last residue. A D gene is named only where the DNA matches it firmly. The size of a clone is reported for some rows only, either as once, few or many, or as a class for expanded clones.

cdr3_nt: TGTGCCAGCAGCCCTGTTGGGGTAAACGAGCAGTACTTC; cdr3_aa: CASSPVGVNEQYF; d_call: NA; v_call: TRBV7-9; clone_size: NA; j_call: TRBJ2-7
cdr3_nt: TGTGCCAGCAGCTTGGCGTATGGGGTCTCCTACGAGCAGTACTTC; cdr3_aa: CASSLAYGVSYEQYF; d_call: NA; v_call: TRBV7-9; clone_size: NA; j_call: TRBJ2-7
cdr3_nt: TGCGCCAGCAGCCACTTAGGAGGGGACTCTGGGGCCAACGTCCTGACTTTC; cdr3_aa: CASSHLGGDSGANVLTF; d_call: NA; v_call: TRBV4-3; clone_size: NA; j_call: TRBJ2-6
cdr3_nt: TGTGCCTGGAGTGTGTCAGGGGCGGTGAACACTGAAGCTTTCTTT; cdr3_aa: CAWSVSGAVNTEAFF; d_call: NA; v_call: TRBV30; clone_size: many; j_call: TRBJ1-1
cdr3_nt: TGTGCCAGCAGCTTACCAGCGGGAGGTACCGGGGAGCTGTTTTTT; cdr3_aa: CASSLPAGGTGELFF; d_call: TRBD2; v_call: TRBV7-3; clone_size: many; j_call: TRBJ2-2
cdr3_nt: TGTGCCAGCAGTCCATGGACAGGGGGCACAGATACGCAGTATTTT; cdr3_aa: CASSPWTGGTDTQYF; d_call: TRBD1; v_call: TRBV12-3/TRBV12-4; clone_size: many; j_call: TRBJ2-3
cdr3_nt: TGCAGTGCTAGAGACGGGACAGGGGGTAATCAGCCCCAGCATTTT; cdr3_aa: CSARDGTGGNQPQHF; d_call: TRBD1; v_call: TRBV20-1; clone_size: NA; j_call: TRBJ1-5
cdr3_nt: TGTGCCAGCAGTGAAGCGGGGGTTGGCTACACCTTC; cdr3_aa: CASSEAGVGYTF; d_call: NA; v_call: TRBV6-1; clone_size: few; j_call: TRBJ1-2
cdr3_nt: TGTGCCAGCAGCCAGACAGGGGGCACAGATACGCAGTATTTT; cdr3_aa: CASSQTGGTDTQYF; d_call: TRBD1; v_call: TRBV6-2/TRBV6-3; clone_size: NA; j_call: TRBJ2-3
cdr3_nt: TGCAGCGTTGAGCCTGATCGAAGGGAGACCCAGTACTTC; cdr3_aa: CSVEPDRRETQYF; d_call: NA; v_call: TRBV29-1; clone_size: few; j_call: TRBJ2-5
cdr3_nt: TGTGCCAGCACTACCGGTAGGGGGGCTATGAACGAGCAGTACTTC; cdr3_aa: CASTTGRGAMNEQYF; d_call: NA; v_call: TRBV11-2; clone_size: NA; j_call: TRBJ2-7
cdr3_nt: TGCGCCAGCAGCCAGGGGACAGCTCCGACCTTATCACCCCTCCACTTT; cdr3_aa: CASSQGTAPTLSPLHF; d_call: TRBD1; v_call: TRBV4-1; clone_size: few; j_call: TRBJ1-6
cdr3_nt: TGTGCCAGCAGGTTCTCCGGGAGAAACACTGAAGCTTTCTTT; cdr3_aa: CASRFSGRNTEAFF; d_call: NA; v_call: TRBV2; clone_size: many; j_call: TRBJ1-1
cdr3_nt: TGTGCCAGCAGCCCCGGAGGGATCCAGCAGTACTTC; cdr3_aa: CASSPGGIQQYF; d_call: NA; v_call: TRBV9; clone_size: few; j_call: TRBJ2-7
cdr3_nt: TGTGCCACCCTTGGGGGCACATGGGATACGCAGTATTTT; cdr3_aa: CATLGGTWDTQYF; d_call: NA; v_call: TRBV28; clone_size: many; j_call: TRBJ2-3
cdr3_nt: TGTGCCAGCAGTCTCGAAGGGGGCGCCGATTTGGGGCAGCCCCAGCATTTT; cdr3_aa: CASSLEGGADLGQPQHF; d_call: TRBD1; v_call: TRBV27; clone_size: few; j_call: TRBJ1-5
cdr3_nt: TGTGCCAGCACCACCACAGGGGGAGAGCTGTTTTTT; cdr3_aa: CASTTTGGELFF; d_call: TRBD1; v_call: TRBV7-9; clone_size: few; j_call: TRBJ2-2
cdr3_nt: TGCGCCAGCAGTGAGGGCCGACTTGGGATCTCGCCTAATTATGGCTACACCTTC; cdr3_aa: CASSEGRLGISPNYGYTF; d_call: NA; v_call: TRBV10-2; clone_size: NA; j_call: TRBJ1-2
cdr3_nt: TGTGCCAGCAGTTCCCCTTCTGCTAGCGGGAAGACCGGGGAGCTGTTTTTT; cdr3_aa: CASSSPSASGKTGELFF; d_call: TRBD2; v_call: TRBV28; clone_size: NA; j_call: TRBJ2-2
cdr3_nt: TGTGCCTGGAGCCTTGCTAGCTTTAATGAGCAGTTCTTC; cdr3_aa: CAWSLASFNEQFF; d_call: NA; v_call: TRBV30; clone_size: NA; j_call: TRBJ2-1
cdr3_nt: TGTGCCAGTAGTTTATCCCCACTAGCGGGTCTCTACACAGATACGCAGTATTTT; cdr3_aa: CASSLSPLAGLYTDTQYF; d_call: TRBD2; v_call: TRBV19; clone_size: NA; j_call: TRBJ2-3
cdr3_nt: TGTGCCAGCAGTGCCGCTGGTCTAGCGGGAGGTAGCACAGATACGCAGTATTTT; cdr3_aa: CASSAAGLAGGSTDTQYF; d_call: TRBD2; v_call: TRBV27; clone_size: many; j_call: TRBJ2-3
cdr3_nt: TGTGCCAGCAGTTTAGCGTTCGGGCAGGGGCTCTACGAGCAGTACTTC; cdr3_aa: CASSLAFGQGLYEQYF; d_call: NA; v_call: TRBV12-3/TRBV12-4; clone_size: many; j_call: TRBJ2-7
cdr3_nt: TGCGCCAGCAGTGAACTACCGGGACAGGCCCGCACAGATACGCAGTATTTT; cdr3_aa: CASSELPGQARTDTQYF; d_call: TRBD1; v_call: TRBV4-1; clone_size: NA; j_call: TRBJ2-3
cdr3_nt: TGTGCCAGCAGTGAATCGCAGAAAAACATTCAGTACTTC; cdr3_aa: CASSESQKNIQYF; d_call: NA; v_call: TRBV6-1; clone_size: few; j_call: TRBJ2-4
cdr3_nt: TGTGCCATCAGTCCAGACAATCAGCCCCAGCATTTT; cdr3_aa: CAISPDNQPQHF; d_call: NA; v_call: TRBV10-3; clone_size: many; j_call: TRBJ1-5
cdr3_nt: TGCAGTGCATGGACAGGGAATCAGCCCCAGCATTTT; cdr3_aa: CSAWTGNQPQHF; d_call: TRBD1; v_call: TRBV20-1; clone_size: many; j_call: TRBJ1-5
cdr3_nt: TGTGCCAGCAGCGGATCGACAGGCCTGAACACTGAAGCTTTCTTT; cdr3_aa: CASSGSTGLNTEAFF; d_call: NA; v_call: TRBV9; clone_size: many; j_call: TRBJ1-1
cdr3_nt: TGTGCCAGCAGCTTTTGGGACAGGGACCTCTATGGCTACACCTTC; cdr3_aa: CASSFWDRDLYGYTF; d_call: TRBD1; v_call: TRBV5-8; clone_size: NA; j_call: TRBJ1-2
cdr3_nt: TGTGCCAGCAGTCACGGGGACAGGGACCGTCTCAATCAGCCCCAGCATTTT; cdr3_aa: CASSHGDRDRLNQPQHF; d_call: TRBD1; v_call: TRBV27; clone_size: NA; j_call: TRBJ1-5
cdr3_nt: TGCAGTGCTAGACCGTCAAGCACCTCGACAGATCAGCCCCAGCATTTT; cdr3_aa: CSARPSSTSTDQPQHF; d_call: NA; v_call: TRBV20-1; clone_size: NA; j_call: TRBJ1-5
cdr3_nt: TGTGCCAGCAGTTTAAGCAGAACCTACGAGCAGTACTTC; cdr3_aa: CASSLSRTYEQYF; d_call: NA; v_call: TRBV27; clone_size: many; j_call: TRBJ2-7
cdr3_nt: TGTGCCTGGAGTACGGTGAATAGCAATCAGCCCCAGCATTTT; cdr3_aa: CAWSTVNSNQPQHF; d_call: NA; v_call: TRBV30; clone_size: NA; j_call: TRBJ1-5
cdr3_nt: TGCAGTGCGAGAAGGGGTGGGACTGAAGCTTTCTTT; cdr3_aa: CSARRGGTEAFF; d_call: NA; v_call: TRBV20-1; clone_size: many; j_call: TRBJ1-1
cdr3_nt: TGTGCCAGCAGCCAAGTTGTTCCCGCGGAACTGTTTTTT; cdr3_aa: CASSQVVPAELFF; d_call: NA; v_call: TRBV14; clone_size: NA; j_call: TRBJ1-4
cdr3_nt: TGCAGTGCTCGGACTAGCGGGAGCTCCTACAATGAGCAGTTCTTC; cdr3_aa: CSARTSGSSYNEQFF; d_call: TRBD2; v_call: TRBV20-1; clone_size: NA; j_call: TRBJ2-1
cdr3_nt: TGCAGCGTCAAACCGGCTGACACCTCCTCTAAGGGCTACACCTTC; cdr3_aa: CSVKPADTSSKGYTF; d_call: NA; v_call: TRBV29-1; clone_size: many; j_call: TRBJ1-2
cdr3_nt: TGCAGTGCTCGGGACCTAAGCAATCAGCCCCAGCATTTT; cdr3_aa: CSARDLSNQPQHF; d_call: NA; v_call: TRBV20-1; clone_size: NA; j_call: TRBJ1-5
cdr3_nt: TGTGCCAGCAGTTGGAATGAAAAACTGTTTTTT; cdr3_aa: CASSWNEKLFF; d_call: NA; v_call: TRBV28; clone_size: NA; j_call: TRBJ1-4
cdr3_nt: TGTGCCACCAGCTACGTTAATTCACCCCTCCACTTT; cdr3_aa: CATSYVNSPLHF; d_call: NA; v_call: TRBV15; clone_size: few; j_call: TRBJ1-6
cdr3_nt: TGCAGCGTTAAGGAGCGGGGCTCCTACGAGCAGTACTTC; cdr3_aa: CSVKERGSYEQYF; d_call: TRBD2; v_call: TRBV29-1; clone_size: few; j_call: TRBJ2-7
cdr3_nt: TGCAGCGTCCACCTTGGTGAGGTTCTCCAAAACCAGTACTTC; cdr3_aa: CSVHLGEVLQNQYF; d_call: NA; v_call: TRBV29-1; clone_size: many; j_call: TRBJ2-5
cdr3_nt: TGTGCCAGCAGACTGGGACTAGCGGGAGTGGGGGATGAGCAGTTCTTC; cdr3_aa: CASRLGLAGVGDEQFF; d_call: TRBD2; v_call: TRBV28; clone_size: NA; j_call: TRBJ2-1
cdr3_nt: TGCGCCAGCAGCTTGTTTCTACCGGGACAAAACACCGGGGAGCTGTTTTTT; cdr3_aa: CASSLFLPGQNTGELFF; d_call: NA; v_call: TRBV5-1; clone_size: NA; j_call: TRBJ2-2
cdr3_nt: TGCAGCGCCGATGACAGGGAAGAGACCCAGTACTTC; cdr3_aa: CSADDREETQYF; d_call: TRBD1; v_call: TRBV29-1; clone_size: few; j_call: TRBJ2-5
cdr3_nt: TGTGCCAGCAGTTACTCGACAGGGTCGGACCTCCCGGCGGAGACCCAGTACTTC; cdr3_aa: CASSYSTGSDLPAETQYF; d_call: TRBD1; v_call: TRBV6-5; clone_size: NA; j_call: TRBJ2-5
cdr3_nt: TGCAGTGCTAGAACGGGCCCAACAACTAATGAAAAACTGTTTTTT; cdr3_aa: CSARTGPTTNEKLFF; d_call: NA; v_call: TRBV20-1; clone_size: NA; j_call: TRBJ1-4
cdr3_nt: TGTGCCAGCAGTCCCCCGGGAAGCGGTAATAGTGAGCAGTTCTTC; cdr3_aa: CASSPPGSGNSEQFF; d_call: NA; v_call: TRBV28; clone_size: NA; j_call: TRBJ2-1
cdr3_nt: TGTGCCACCAGCAGAATTCGACAGACCTCTGGGGCCAACGTCCTGACTTTC; cdr3_aa: CATSRIRQTSGANVLTF; d_call: NA; v_call: TRBV15; clone_size: NA; j_call: TRBJ2-6
cdr3_nt: TGCGCCAGCAGCCCAGGGGGACAGCCGGCCAATGAGCAGTTCTTC; cdr3_aa: CASSPGGQPANEQFF; d_call: TRBD1; v_call: TRBV4-3; clone_size: NA; j_call: TRBJ2-1
cdr3_nt: TGCGCCAGCAGCTTGGGCTTCGAGCGGCCGAACACCGGGGAGCTGTTTTTT; cdr3_aa: CASSLGFERPNTGELFF; d_call: NA; v_call: TRBV5-1; clone_size: NA; j_call: TRBJ2-2
cdr3_nt: TGTGCCAGCAGCCCGGACAGGGGATCCTCCTTCTACAATGAGCAGTTCTTC; cdr3_aa: CASSPDRGSSFYNEQFF; d_call: TRBD1; v_call: TRBV5-5; clone_size: NA; j_call: TRBJ2-1
cdr3_nt: TGTGCCAGCAGTCCGTCACCGGGACTAGCGGGAGGGAGGGAGACCCAGTACTTC; cdr3_aa: CASSPSPGLAGGRETQYF; d_call: TRBD2; v_call: TRBV27; clone_size: NA; j_call: TRBJ2-5
cdr3_nt: TGTGCCAGCAGTTTATCTAGGGGGCCGAACACTGAAGCTTTCTTT; cdr3_aa: CASSLSRGPNTEAFF; d_call: TRBD1; v_call: TRBV27; clone_size: many; j_call: TRBJ1-1
cdr3_nt: TGTGCCAGCAGCCCTGACAGGGTACGAGTCAATGAGCAGTTCTTC; cdr3_aa: CASSPDRVRVNEQFF; d_call: TRBD1; v_call: TRBV7-3; clone_size: few; j_call: TRBJ2-1
cdr3_nt: TGTGCCAGCAGCTGGTGGTCGGGGGAAAACACCGGGGAGCTGTTTTTT; cdr3_aa: CASSWWSGENTGELFF; d_call: NA; v_call: TRBV7-8; clone_size: NA; j_call: TRBJ2-2
cdr3_nt: TGTGCCACCACAAAAAAAGCTTTCTTT; cdr3_aa: CATTKKAFF; d_call: NA; v_call: TRBV7-9; clone_size: few; j_call: TRBJ1-1
cdr3_nt: TGTGCCAGCAGTCCCTACCCGGCTAGCGGGAGGAACGAGCAGTACTTC; cdr3_aa: CASSPYPASGRNEQYF; d_call: TRBD2; v_call: TRBV27; clone_size: NA; j_call: TRBJ2-7
cdr3_nt: TGTGCCAGTAGTGGCAGGACAGGGGACCAGCCCCAGCATTTT; cdr3_aa: CASSGRTGDQPQHF; d_call: TRBD1; v_call: TRBV19; clone_size: few; j_call: TRBJ1-5
cdr3_nt: TGTGCCAGTAGCCTGAACCGGGACAAACCCCAGAGCTCCTACAATGAGCAGTTCTTC; cdr3_aa: CASSLNRDKPQSSYNEQFF; d_call: NA; v_call: TRBV19; clone_size: few; j_call: TRBJ2-1